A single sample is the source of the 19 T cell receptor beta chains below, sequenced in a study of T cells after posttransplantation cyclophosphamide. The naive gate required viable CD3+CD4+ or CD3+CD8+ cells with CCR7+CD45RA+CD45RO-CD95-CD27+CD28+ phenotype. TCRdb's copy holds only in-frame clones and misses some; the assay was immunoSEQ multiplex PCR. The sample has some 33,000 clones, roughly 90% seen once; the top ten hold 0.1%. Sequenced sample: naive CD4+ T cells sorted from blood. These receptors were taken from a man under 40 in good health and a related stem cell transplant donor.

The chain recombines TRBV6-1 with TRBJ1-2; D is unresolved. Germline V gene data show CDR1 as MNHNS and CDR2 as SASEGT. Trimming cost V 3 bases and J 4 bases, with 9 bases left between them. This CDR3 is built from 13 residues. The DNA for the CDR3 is TGTGCCAGCAGTGAGGAGGGTAGCTATGGCTACACCTTC. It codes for CASSEEGSYGYTF.

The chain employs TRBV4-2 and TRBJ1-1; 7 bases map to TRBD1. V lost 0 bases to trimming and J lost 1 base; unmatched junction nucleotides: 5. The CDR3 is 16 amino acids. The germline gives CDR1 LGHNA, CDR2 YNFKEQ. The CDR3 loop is CASSQETGLTNTEAFF. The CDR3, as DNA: TGTGCCAGCAGCCAAGAGACAGGGCTGACGAACACTGAAGCTTTCTTT.

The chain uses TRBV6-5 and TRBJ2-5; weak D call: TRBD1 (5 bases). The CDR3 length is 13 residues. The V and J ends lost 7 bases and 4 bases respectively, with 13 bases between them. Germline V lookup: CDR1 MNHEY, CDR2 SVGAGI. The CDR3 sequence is CASIDSRAETQYF. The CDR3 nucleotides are TGTGCCAGCATCGACAGTCGAGCAGAGACCCAGTACTTC.

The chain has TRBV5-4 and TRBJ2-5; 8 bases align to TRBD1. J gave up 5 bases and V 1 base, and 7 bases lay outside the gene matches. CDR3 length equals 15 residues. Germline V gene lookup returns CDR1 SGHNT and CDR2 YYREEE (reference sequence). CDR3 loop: CASSLTGQVIETQYF. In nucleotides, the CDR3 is TGTGCCAGCAGCTTGACGGGACAGGTTATTGAGACCCAGTACTTC.

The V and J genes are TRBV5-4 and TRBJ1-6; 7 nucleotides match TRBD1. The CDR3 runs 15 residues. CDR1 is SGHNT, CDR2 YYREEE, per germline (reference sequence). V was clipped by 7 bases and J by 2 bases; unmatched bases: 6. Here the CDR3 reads CASPSQGAYNSPLHF. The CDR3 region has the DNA TGTGCCAGCCCCTCCCAGGGGGCCTATAATTCACCCCTCCACTTT.

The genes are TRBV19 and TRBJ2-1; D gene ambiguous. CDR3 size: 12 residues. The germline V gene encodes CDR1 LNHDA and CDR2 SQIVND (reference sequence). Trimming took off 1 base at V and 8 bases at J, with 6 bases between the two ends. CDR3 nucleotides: TGTGCCAGTAGTATAGTATCCTATGAGCAGTTCTTC. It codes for CASSIVSYEQFF.

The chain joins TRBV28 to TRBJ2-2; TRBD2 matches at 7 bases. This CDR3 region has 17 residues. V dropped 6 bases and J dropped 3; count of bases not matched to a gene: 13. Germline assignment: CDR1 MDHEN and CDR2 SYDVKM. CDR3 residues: CASSRTGRAWDTGELFF. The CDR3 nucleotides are TGTGCCAGCAGCCGGACGGGGAGGGCGTGGGACACCGGGGAGCTGTTTTTT. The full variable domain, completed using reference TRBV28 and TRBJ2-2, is DVKVTQSSRYLVKRTGEKVFLECVQDMDHENMFWYRQDPGLGLRLIYFSYDVKMKEKGDIPEGYSVSREKKERFSLILESASTNQTSMYLCASSRTGRAWDTGELFFGEGSRLTVL.

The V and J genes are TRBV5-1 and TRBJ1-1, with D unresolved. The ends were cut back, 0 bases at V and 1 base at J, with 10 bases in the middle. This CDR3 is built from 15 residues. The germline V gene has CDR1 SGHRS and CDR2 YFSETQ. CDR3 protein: CASSLAPTSNTEAFF. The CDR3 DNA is TGCGCCAGCAGCTTGGCCCCGACATCGAACACTGAAGCTTTCTTT.

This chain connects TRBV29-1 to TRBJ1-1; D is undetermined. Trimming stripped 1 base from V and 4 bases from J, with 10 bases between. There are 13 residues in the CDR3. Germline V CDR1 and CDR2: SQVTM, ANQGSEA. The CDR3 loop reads CSVEVREGTEAFF. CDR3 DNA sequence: TGCAGCGTTGAAGTAAGGGAGGGCACTGAAGCTTTCTTT.

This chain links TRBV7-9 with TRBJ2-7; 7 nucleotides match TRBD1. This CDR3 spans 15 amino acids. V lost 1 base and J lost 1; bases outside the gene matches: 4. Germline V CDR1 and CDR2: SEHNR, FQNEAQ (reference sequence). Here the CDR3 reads CASSLEGQPSYEQYF. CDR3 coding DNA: TGTGCCAGCAGCTTAGAGGGACAGCCTTCCTACGAGCAGTACTTC.

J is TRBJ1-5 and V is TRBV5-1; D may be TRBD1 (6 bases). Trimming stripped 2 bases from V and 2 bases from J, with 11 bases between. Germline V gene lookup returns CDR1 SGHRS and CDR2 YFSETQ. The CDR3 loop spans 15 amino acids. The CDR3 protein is CASSFSGERNQPQHF. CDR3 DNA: TGCGCCAGCAGCTTCTCAGGGGAACGCAATCAGCCCCAGCATTTT.

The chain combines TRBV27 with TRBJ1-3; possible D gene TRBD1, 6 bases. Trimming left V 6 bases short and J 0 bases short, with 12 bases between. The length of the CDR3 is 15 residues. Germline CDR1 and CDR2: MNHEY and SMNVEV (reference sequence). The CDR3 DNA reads TGTGCCAGCAGGGGACAAGCCAGCTCTGGAAACACCATATATTTT. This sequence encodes CASRGQASSGNTIYF.

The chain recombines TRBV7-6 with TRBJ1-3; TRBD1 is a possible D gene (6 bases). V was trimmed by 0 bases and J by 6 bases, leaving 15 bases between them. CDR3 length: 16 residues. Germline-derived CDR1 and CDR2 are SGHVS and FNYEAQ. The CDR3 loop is CASSLAGTGWKNTIYF. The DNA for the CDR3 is TGTGCCAGCAGCTTAGCGGGCACAGGGTGGAAAAACACCATATATTTT.

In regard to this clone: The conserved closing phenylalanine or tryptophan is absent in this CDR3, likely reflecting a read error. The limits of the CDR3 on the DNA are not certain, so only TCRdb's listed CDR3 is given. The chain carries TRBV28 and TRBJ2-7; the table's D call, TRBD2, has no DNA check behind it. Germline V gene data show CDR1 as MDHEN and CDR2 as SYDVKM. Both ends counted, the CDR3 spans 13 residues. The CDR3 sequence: CASSSSSGDRGGL.

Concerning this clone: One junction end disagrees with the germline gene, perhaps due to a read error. The CDR3 DNA sequence: TGTGCCAGCAGTTACTCGAGGGTGGAGAGGGCTACCGTCTTT. This codes for CASSYSRVERATVF. The chain carries TRBV6-5 and TRBJ1-1, with D unresolved. The germline CDR1 and CDR2 sequences are MNHEY and SVGAGI. The CDR3 sequence is 14 residues long.

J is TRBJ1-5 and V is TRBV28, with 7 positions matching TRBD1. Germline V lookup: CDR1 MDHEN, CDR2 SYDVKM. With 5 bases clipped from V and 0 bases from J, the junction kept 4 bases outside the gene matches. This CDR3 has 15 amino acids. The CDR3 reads CASSRRQGSNQPQHF. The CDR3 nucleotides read TGTGCCAGCAGTCGAAGACAGGGTAGCAATCAGCCCCAGCATTTT. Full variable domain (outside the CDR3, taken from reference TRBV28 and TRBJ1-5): DVKVTQSSRYLVKRTGEKVFLECVQDMDHENMFWYRQDPGLGLRLIYFSYDVKMKEKGDIPEGYSVSREKKERFSLILESASTNQTSMYLCASSRRQGSNQPQHFGDGTRLSIL.

In DNA form, the CDR3 reads TGCGCCAGCAGCGAGGCCTTGGGCGGGGAGCTGTTTTTT. It specifies CASSEALGGELFF. The chain recombines TRBV5-1 with TRBJ2-2; D not certain. Germline-derived CDR1 and CDR2 are SGHRS and YFSETQ. The germline V and J ends were trimmed by 4 bases and 7 bases, with 11 bases remaining between them. The CDR3 extends over 13 amino acids.

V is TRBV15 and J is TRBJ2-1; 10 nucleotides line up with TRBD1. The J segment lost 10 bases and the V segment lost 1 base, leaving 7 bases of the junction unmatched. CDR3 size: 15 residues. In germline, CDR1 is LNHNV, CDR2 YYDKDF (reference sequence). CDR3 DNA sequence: TGTGCCACCAGCAGAGCCGGGACAGGGGTTGAGGAGCAGTTCTTC. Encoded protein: CATSRAGTGVEEQFF. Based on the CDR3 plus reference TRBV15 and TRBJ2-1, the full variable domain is DAMVIQNPRYQVTQFGKPVTLSCSQTLNHNVMYWYQQKSSQAPKLLFHYYDKDFNNEADTPDNFQSRRPNTSFCFLDIRSPGLGDTAMYLCATSRAGTGVEEQFFGPGTRLTVL.

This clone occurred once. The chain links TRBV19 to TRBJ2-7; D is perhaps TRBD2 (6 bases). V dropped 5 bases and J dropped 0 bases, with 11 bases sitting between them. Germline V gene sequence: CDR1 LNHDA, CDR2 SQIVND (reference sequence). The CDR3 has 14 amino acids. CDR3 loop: CASSVTGSSYEQYF. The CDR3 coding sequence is TGTGCCAGTAGTGTTACCGGGAGCTCCTACGAGCAGTACTTC. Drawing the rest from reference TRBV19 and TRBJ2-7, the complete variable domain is DGGITQSPKYLFRKEGQNVTLSCEQNLNHDAMYWYRQDPGQGLRLIYYSQIVNDFQKGDIAEGYSVSREKKESFPLTVTSAQKNPTAFYLCASSVTGSSYEQYFGPGTRLTVT.